Below, 23 T cell receptor beta chains from the same sample are listed, as sequenced in a study of T cells in Graves' hyperthyroidism and ophthalmopathy. TCR beta CDR3 region amplification was performed from RNA transcripts. RT-PCR in the first round (using the HTBI primer set) targeted the TCR CDR3. TCRdb reanalysed the multiplex PCR reads using MiXCR and keeps one entry per CDR3 protein. There are a few hundred thousand distinct CDR3 sequences in the sample; about 20% occur only once, and around 54% lies in the top ten. Sequences were obtained from blood. These receptors all stem from a woman in her sixties or seventies with Graves' ophthalmopathy.

On this clonotype: Given a much more abundant clone one base away, this may be a read error. This chain connects TRBV28 to TRBJ2-3, with D perhaps matching TRBD1 (6 bases). The length of the CDR3 is 17 residues. Per germline, CDR1 MDHEN and CDR2 SYDVKM. V was trimmed by 5 bases and J by 0 bases, leaving 18 bases between them. CDR3 in amino acids: CASSPAGFRGSTDTQYF. As DNA, the CDR3 is TGTGCCAGCAGTCCCGCTGGCTTCAGGGGCAGCACAGATACGCAGTATTTT.

This chain links TRBV5-1 with TRBJ2-3; perhaps TRBD1 as D (6 bases). Germline V gene sequence: CDR1 SGHRS, CDR2 YFSETQ. The CDR3 is 17 residues long. V lost 0 bases, J lost 4 bases, and 18 bases lay in between. The CDR3 loop reads CASSLAAGTRIADTQYF. The CDR3 bases are TGCGCCAGCAGCTTGGCCGCCGGGACAAGGATAGCAGATACGCAGTATTTT.

The table lists this clonotype with a few counts. This chain uses TRBV6-6 with TRBJ1-5; D ambiguous. The V end lost 2 bases, the J end lost 1 base, and 3 bases lay between the germline ends. Germline V gives CDR1 MNHNY, CDR2 SVGAGI (reference sequence). This CDR3 is built from 13 residues. The CDR3 here is CASSYGSNQPQHF. CDR3 nucleotides: TGTGCCAGCAGTTACGGGAGCAATCAGCCCCAGCATTTT.

J is TRBJ2-2 and V is TRBV6-1, with TRBD1 matching over 8 bases. CDR1 and CDR2 (germline): MNHNS, SASEGT. The CDR3 covers 14 residues. With 6 bases clipped from V and 4 bases from J, the junction kept 4 bases outside the gene matches. The CDR3 nucleotides read TGTGCCAGCAGGATAGGGACAGGCACCGGGGAGCTGTTTTTT. Amino acids: CASRIGTGTGELFF.

The chain recombines TRBV12-3 or TRBV12-4 with TRBJ2-7; tentatively, D is TRBD1 (7 bases). This CDR3 spans 22 amino acids. Between the trimmed V and J ends, which lost 7 bases and 0 bases, there was a span of 37 bases. CDR3 sequence reads: CASMGEPRAGQRNRKVSYEQYF. CDR3 in DNA: TGTGCCAGCATGGGCGAGCCCAGGGCGGGACAGCGGAATCGAAAGGTCTCCTACGAGCAGTACTTC.

This clonotype was found a few times. The chain has TRBV6-5 and TRBJ1-1; D unresolved. V lost 4 bases to trimming and J lost 5 bases, with 8 bases between them. The V gene's germline CDR1 is MNHEY and CDR2 SVGAGI. The CDR3 is 12 residues long. The CDR3 nucleotides are TGTGCCAGCAGTTCCCTCTGGACTGAAGCTTTCTTT. It yields the protein CASSSLWTEAFF.

This clonotype was seen a handful of times. The chain is built from TRBV3-1 and TRBJ2-7, with TRBD2 matching 14 bases. V gave up 1 base and J gave up 9 bases; unmatched junction bases: 5. This CDR3 contains 15 residues. Germline CDR1 LGHDT, CDR2 YNNKEL (reference sequence). The CDR3 loop is CASSQGGLAGAGQYF. The CDR3 DNA sequence: TGTGCCAGCAGCCAAGGGGGACTAGCGGGAGCCGGGCAGTACTTC.

The chain has TRBV18 and TRBJ1-3, with D uncertain. V was shortened by 1 base and J by 0 bases, with 7 bases between the two germline ends. Looked up from germline, CDR1 is KGHSH and CDR2 is LQKENI. The CDR3 spans 15 residues. The CDR3 region has the DNA TGTGCCAGCTCACCACAGGCAGGCTCTGGAAACACCATATATTTT. This translates into CASSPQAGSGNTIYF.

V and J are TRBV20-1 and TRBJ1-6; D is unresolved. V was shortened by 5 bases and J by 7 bases, with 15 bases between the two germline ends. The CDR3 has 14 residues. Germline-derived CDR1 and CDR2 are DFQATT and SNEGSKA (reference sequence). The CDR3 loop reads CSAQELGRNSPLHF. In DNA form, the CDR3 reads TGCAGTGCTCAAGAGCTCGGTCGGAATTCACCCCTCCACTTT.

This clonotype appeared many times. The rearrangement links TRBV7-2 to TRBJ2-2; D is ambiguous. With 5 bases removed from V and 6 bases from J, the gap between germline ends came to 10 bases. This CDR3 spans 13 amino acids. The germline gives CDR1 SGHTA, CDR2 FQGNSA. CDR3 loop: CASSLTPAGELFF. CDR3 bases: TGTGCCAGCAGCCTGACCCCCGCCGGGGAGCTGTTTTTT. Combining the CDR3 with reference TRBV7-2 and TRBJ2-2 gives the whole variable domain GAGVSQSPSNKVTEKGKDVELRCDPISGHTALYWYRQSLGQGLEFLIYFQGNSAPDKSGLPSDRFSAERTGGSVSTLTIQRTQQEDSAVYLCASSLTPAGELFFGEGSRLTVL.

This clonotype was recorded a few times. The chain links TRBV15 to TRBJ2-2; the D gene could be TRBD1 or TRBD2 (6 bases each). Trimming shortened V by 0 bases and J by 0 bases, and 17 bases separated the two germline ends. Germline V gives CDR1 LNHNV, CDR2 YYDKDF (reference sequence). The CDR3 extends over 19 amino acids. CDR3 coding DNA: TGTGCCACCAGCAGAGAAGAGGGGGGCGACCGCGCGAACACCGGGGAGCTGTTTTTT. It codes for CATSREEGGDRANTGELFF.

The chain has TRBV5-1 and TRBJ1-1; no clear D gene. The CDR3 spans 16 residues. Trimming pared 1 base from V and 4 bases from J, leaving 17 bases between. Germline V gives CDR1 SGHRS, CDR2 YFSETQ. Written as DNA, the CDR3 is TGCGCCAGCAGCTTGCGGACCGGCGCCGGTGGCACTGAAGCTTTCTTT. This gives the protein CASSLRTGAGGTEAFF.

In its sample, this clonotype was seen a few times. The J gene is TRBJ2-2, the V gene TRBV7-3; D call uncertain. V lost 4 bases and J 5 bases, leaving 14 bases between the germline ends. The V gene's germline CDR1 is SGHTA and CDR2 FQGTGA. The CDR3 runs 15 residues. This CDR3 reads CASSYLASDTGELFF. Here the CDR3 DNA reads TGTGCCAGCAGCTACTTGGCCTCTGATACCGGGGAGCTGTTTTTT.

This clonotype was seen more than once but under ten times. The chain recombines TRBV9 with TRBJ1-2; a possible D gene is TRBD1 (5 bases). V lost 1 base and J 3 bases, leaving 13 bases between the germline ends. The CDR3 totals 15 residues. In germline, CDR1 is SGDLS, CDR2 YYNGEE. CDR3 sequence (DNA): TGTGCCAGCAGCGTATCCACAGGCCCGGACTATGGCTACACCTTC. This gives the protein CASSVSTGPDYGYTF.

The rearrangement uses TRBV7-2 and TRBJ1-5, with D tentatively TRBD1 (5 bases). This CDR3 is built from 15 residues. V was pared by 5 bases and J by 3 bases, with 14 bases between. CDR1 and CDR2 from the germline V gene are SGHTA and FQGNSA. CDR3 bases: TGTGCCAGCAGCCCACTCGGGGGGGACAATCAGCCCCAGCATTTT. The encoded protein is CASSPLGGDNQPQHF.

The sample holds a few counts of this clonotype. The rearrangement links TRBV10-1 to TRBJ1-1; unclear D gene. V gave up 3 bases and J gave up 2 bases, with 7 bases separating them. Germline V CDR1 and CDR2: WNHNN, SYGVQD (reference sequence). The CDR3 has 13 residues. The CDR3 DNA reads TGCGCCAGCAGTGACATCCCAAACACTGAAGCTTTCTTT. Translation: CASSDIPNTEAFF.

The chain joins TRBV6-1 to TRBJ1-3; D is uncertain. This CDR3 comprises 12 residues. Germline CDR1 MNHNS, CDR2 SASEGT. The ends were cut back, 8 bases at V and 2 bases at J, with 7 bases in the middle. CDR3 DNA sequence: TGTGCCAGCGCGGGCACTGGAAACACCATATATTTT. Its translation: CASAGTGNTIYF.

This clonotype was observed at least ten times. This chain connects TRBV28 to TRBJ2-7, with no clear D. The CDR3 spans 14 residues. V was pared by 3 bases and J by 3 bases, with 12 bases between. CDR1 is MDHEN and CDR2 is SYDVKM in the germline V gene. CDR3 in DNA: TGTGCCAGCAGTTTTTACTCCACTATCTACGAGCAGTACTTC. Translated, it gives CASSFYSTIYEQYF. The whole variable domain, remainder taken from reference TRBV28 and TRBJ2-7, is DVKVTQSSRYLVKRTGEKVFLECVQDMDHENMFWYRQDPGLGLRLIYFSYDVKMKEKGDIPEGYSVSREKKERFSLILESASTNQTSMYLCASSFYSTIYEQYFGPGTRLTVT.

This clonotype came up a few times. The chain links TRBV11-2 to TRBJ1-2; 7 bases map to TRBD1. Germline CDR1 reads SGHAT; CDR2 reads FQNNGV. V was pared by 2 bases and J by 0 bases, with 6 bases of the junction left unmatched. This CDR3 spans 16 amino acids. The CDR3 loop is CASSLNRDRPNYGYTF. CDR3 DNA sequence: TGTGCCAGCAGCTTAAATCGGGACAGACCTAACTATGGCTACACCTTC.

This chain uses TRBV19 with TRBJ2-2, with D perhaps TRBD2 (5 bases). Germline V lookup: CDR1 LNHDA, CDR2 SQIVND (reference sequence). This CDR3 is 14 amino acids long. Trimming removed 5 bases from V and 7 bases from J, with 14 bases in between. The CDR3 is CASSLLSAGGELFF. CDR3 DNA sequence: TGTGCCAGTAGTCTACTTTCTGCGGGCGGGGAGCTGTTTTTT.

This clonotype was seen only a few times. The chain combines TRBV30 with TRBJ1-2; 9 bases are a match to TRBD1. The V and J ends lost 3 bases and 3 bases, in that order; junction bases with no gene match: 2. Germline CDR1 is GTSNPN and CDR2 is SVGIG (reference sequence). The CDR3 consists of 13 residues. The CDR3 sequence: CAWSDRGDYGYTF. CDR3 DNA: TGTGCCTGGAGCGACAGGGGGGACTATGGCTACACCTTC.

This clonotype was seen many times. The chain employs TRBV2 and TRBJ2-3; 9 nucleotides match TRBD1. The CDR3 runs 14 residues. J lost 2 bases, V lost 6 bases, and 3 bases had no gene match. From germline, CDR1 is SNHLY and CDR2 FYNNEI. The CDR3 protein is CASRDRGNTDTQYF. The CDR3 bases are TGTGCCAGCAGGGACAGGGGCAACACAGATACGCAGTATTTT.

This chain links TRBV10-3 with TRBJ2-5; TRBD1 aligns across 10 bases. Unmatched junction bases numbered 5, after V lost 9 bases and J lost 4 bases. Germline-derived CDR1 and CDR2 are ENHRY and SYGVKD. The CDR3 totals 13 residues. The CDR3 nucleotides are TGTGCCATAGGACAGGGGGTATCAGAGACCCAGTACTTC. Translated, it gives CAIGQGVSETQYF.